Following are 29 T cell receptor beta chains from one sample sequenced in a study of blood T cells in healthy people across ages. A J-beta primer mix and a sample-barcoded 5' primer were used in a second PCR of roughly 6 to 11 cycles. Each CDR3 protein gets one entry after TCRdb re-called the 5' RACE reads with MiXCR. The sample carries approximately 1,000,000 distinct CDR3 sequences, 35% to 50% recorded once. The sample taken for sequencing was blood. The receptor source for this set is a woman aged 55-75 years in good health.

The V and J genes are TRBV6-1 and TRBJ1-2; TRBD1 might be the D (6 bases). The CDR3 totals 14 residues. Germline loops: CDR1 MNHNS, CDR2 SASEGT. The V end lost 3 bases, the J end lost 4 bases, and 12 bases lay between the germline ends. The CDR3 region is CASSESTGFYGYTF. The CDR3 nucleotides are TGTGCCAGCAGTGAGTCGACAGGCTTCTATGGCTACACCTTC.

This clonotype was picked up a small number of times. The chain couples TRBV7-9 to TRBJ2-3, with 7 bases aligning to TRBD2. V trimming: 3 bases; J trimming: 6 bases; junction bases outside the gene matches: 9. The CDR3 loop spans 15 amino acids. Germline CDR1 is SEHNR and CDR2 is FQNEAQ (reference sequence). As DNA, the CDR3 is TGTGCCAGCAGCTTTTTGGCGGGAGCAATTGATACGCAGTATTTT. It translates to CASSFLAGAIDTQYF. The whole variable domain, remainder taken from reference TRBV7-9 and TRBJ2-3, is DTGVSQNPRHKITKRGQNVTFRCDPISEHNRLYWYRQTLGQGPEFLTYFQNEAQLEKSRLLSDRFSAERPKGSFSTLEIQRTEQGDSAMYLCASSFLAGAIDTQYFGPGTRLTVL.

The chain couples TRBV12-3 or TRBV12-4 to TRBJ1-1; D is uncertain. V gave up 3 bases and J gave up 9 bases, with 11 bases separating them. The CDR3 runs to 12 residues. The CDR3, as DNA: TGTGCCAGCAGTTTGTCGTTGACTAAAGCTTTCTTT. It yields the protein CASSLSLTKAFF.

The chain uses TRBV4-1 and TRBJ2-1, with D perhaps TRBD1 or TRBD2 (5 bases each). Germline V gene sequence: CDR1 MGHRA, CDR2 YSYEKL. The CDR3 totals 16 residues. Trimming shortened V by 1 base and J by 3 bases, and 13 bases separated the two germline ends. The CDR3 loop is CASSQAGTGLYNEQFF. In DNA form, the CDR3 reads TGCGCCAGCAGCCAAGCGGGGACCGGTCTCTACAATGAGCAGTTCTTC.

The chain carries TRBV20-1 and TRBJ2-7; 9 bases map to TRBD1. CDR3 size: 11 residues. From germline, CDR1 is DFQATT and CDR2 SNEGSKA (reference sequence). The CDR3 nucleotides are TGCAGACCGGGACAGGGCACTTGGCAGTACTTC. This translates into CRPGQGTWQYF.

J is TRBJ2-1 and V is TRBV4-1; 10 bases align to TRBD2. V shed 5 bases, J shed 3 bases, and the junction held 7 bases outside the gene matches. The length of the CDR3 is 16 residues. CDR1 and CDR2 (germline): MGHRA, YSYEKL. CDR3 protein: CASSIVLAGDYNEQFF. CDR3 bases: TGCGCCAGCAGCATCGTCCTAGCGGGGGACTACAATGAGCAGTTCTTC.

A few counts support this clonotype. The V gene is TRBV6-5, the J gene TRBJ1-1; 8 positions agree with TRBD1. The V segment lost 6 bases and the J segment 4 bases; nucleotides outside the gene matches: 4. CDR3 size: 13 residues. Germline values: CDR1 MNHEY, CDR2 SVGAGI. The CDR3 DNA follows: TGTGCCAGCAGCAGGGGGCGGGGCACTGAAGCTTTCTTT. Protein product: CASSRGRGTEAFF.

This clonotype was counted between two and nine times. The rearrangement links TRBV20-1 to TRBJ2-5; 10 bases are a match to TRBD2. The CDR3 extends over 15 amino acids. The junction had 5 bases not matched to a gene; V was cut back by 4 bases and J by 0 bases. The germline V gene has CDR1 DFQATT and CDR2 SNEGSKA (reference sequence). The CDR3 DNA is TGCAGTGCTACCAAGGGGACTAGCGACCAAGAGACCCAGTACTTC. Translating it yields CSATKGTSDQETQYF.

A single count supports this clonotype. V usage is TRBV20-1 and J usage is TRBJ2-7, with TRBD1 as a possible D gene (5 bases). CDR1 and CDR2 from the germline V gene are DFQATT and SNEGSKA (reference sequence). V dropped 0 bases and J dropped 3 bases, with 12 bases sitting between them. The CDR3 covers 14 residues. As DNA, the CDR3 is TGCAGTGCTAGAGATCTGGCAGGGAACTACGAGCAGTACTTC. Translating gives CSARDLAGNYEQYF.

Concerning this clonotype: Sequence at one end of the junction differs from germline and may be a read error. The CDR3 nucleotides read TGCGCCAGCAGCCCCGCCGGGTTACTAGCGGAGAATGAGCAGTACTTC. Translating gives CASSPAGLLAENEQYF. The genes are TRBV7-9 and TRBJ2-5; 8 nucleotides agree with TRBD2. Germline V gene lookup returns CDR1 SEHNR and CDR2 FQNEAQ (reference sequence). This CDR3 is built from 16 residues.

This clonotype came up a few times. J is TRBJ2-7 and V is TRBV6-5; possibly TRBD1 for D (5 bases). The DNA end lines up better with TRBJ2-5; the J call may be wrong. The CDR3 totals 13 residues. Germline V CDR1 and CDR2: MNHEY, SVGAGI. CDR3 residues: CASRRGQKETQYF. For the CDR3, the DNA is TGTGCCAGCAGAAGAGGACAAAAAGAGACCCAGTACTTC.

This clonotype was found a few times. The chain combines TRBV2 with TRBJ2-3, with 8 bases identical to TRBD2. This CDR3 region has 15 residues. Germline CDR1 is SNHLY and CDR2 is FYNNEI. The ends lost 5 bases at V and 0 bases at J; junction bases unmatched: 4. In DNA, the CDR3 is TGTGCCAGCAGTCAGACTAGCGATAGCACAGATACGCAGTATTTT. Translated, it gives CASSQTSDSTDTQYF.

This clonotype has just a few counts. The J gene is TRBJ2-1, the V gene TRBV29-1; TRBD2 agrees at 10 bases. With V trimmed by 5 bases and J by 0 bases, 10 bases remained unmatched. The CDR3 is made up of 17 amino acids. Germline CDR1 is SQVTM and CDR2 is ANQGSEA. The CDR3 DNA sequence: TGCAGCGTTCGAACTAGCGGGAAGGGATTCTCCTACAATGAGCAGTTCTTC. Translation gives CSVRTSGKGFSYNEQFF.

This chain uses TRBV20-1 with TRBJ2-1, with TRBD2 matching 8 bases. J gave up 9 bases and V 2 bases, and 9 bases lay outside the gene matches. Germline CDR1 is DFQATT and CDR2 is SNEGSKA (reference sequence). This CDR3 is 14 amino acids long. Here the CDR3 reads CSARSEREYSEQFF. The CDR3 nucleotides are TGCAGTGCTAGAAGCGAGCGGGAGTATAGTGAGCAGTTCTTC.

The table lists this clonotype with many counts. V gene TRBV7-2 combines with J gene TRBJ2-3, with no clear D. V was cut by 5 bases and J by 3 bases, with 9 bases left in between. Germline lookup yields CDR1 SGHTA and CDR2 FQGNSA. CDR3 length: 13 residues. For the CDR3, the DNA is TGTGCCAGCAGCGTTCTTAGGACAGATACGCAGTATTTT. It yields the protein CASSVLRTDTQYF.

This clonotype was seen a few times. The chain links TRBV3-1 to TRBJ2-5, with a weak D call TRBD1 (5 bases). V was pared by 8 bases and J by 1 base, with 14 bases between. Germline CDR1 is LGHDT and CDR2 is YNNKEL (reference sequence). The CDR3 has 14 residues. CDR3 DNA: TGTGCCAGCTCCGTGGGGCGGATCCAAGAGACCCAGTACTTC. This translates into CASSVGRIQETQYF.

This clonotype was recorded a few times. The J gene is TRBJ1-1, the V gene TRBV6-1; no clear D gene. CDR1 is MNHNS, CDR2 SASEGT, per germline. The V and J ends lost 3 bases and 6 bases respectively, with 20 bases between them. CDR3 length: 16 amino acids. The DNA for the CDR3 is TGTGCCAGCAGTGATGACCAATACGCCTTGCTCCCTGAAGCTTTCTTT. The encoded protein is CASSDDQYALLPEAFF.

This clonotype occurred once. V and J are TRBV29-1 and TRBJ1-1; the D gene is possibly TRBD1 (6 bases). The CDR3 has 13 residues. Germline V gene data show CDR1 as SQVTM and CDR2 as ANQGSEA. The ends were cut back, 6 bases at V and 4 bases at J, with 15 bases in the middle. Here the CDR3 DNA reads TGCAGCGTCCTACAGGGTAGGACCACTGAAGCTTTCTTT. Protein sequence: CSVLQGRTTEAFF.

The chain recombines TRBV7-2 with TRBJ2-5; TRBD2 matches 12 bases. The CDR3 is made up of 18 amino acids. Germline values: CDR1 SGHTA, CDR2 FQGNSA. V shed 1 base, J shed 5 bases, and the junction held 11 bases outside the gene matches. The CDR3 sequence: CASSLGLLAGGVSETQYF. The DNA for the CDR3 is TGTGCCAGCAGCTTAGGTTTGCTAGCGGGAGGGGTAAGCGAGACCCAGTACTTC.

The gene calls are TRBV7-6 and TRBJ2-3, with a possible D match to TRBD1 (6 bases). Trimming took off 6 bases at V and 3 bases at J, with 22 bases between the two ends. The CDR3 spans 17 residues. Germline V lookup: CDR1 SGHVS, CDR2 FNYEAQ. The CDR3: CASSPFAAGGTTDTQYF. CDR3 bases: TGTGCCAGCAGTCCCTTCGCGGCTGGTGGGACAACAGATACGCAGTATTTT.

V and J are TRBV6-5 and TRBJ2-5; TRBD2 agrees at 8 bases. The CDR3 contains 14 residues. Germline V gene data show CDR1 as MNHEY and CDR2 as SVGAGI. Trimming cost V 6 bases and J 4 bases; bases outside gene matches: 7. DNA for the CDR3: TGTGCCAGCAGGGAACTAGCGGCCGGAGAGACCCAGTACTTC. This sequence encodes CASRELAAGETQYF.

The J gene is TRBJ2-5, the V gene TRBV16; TRBD1 might be the D (5 bases). The end of the DNA is better explained by TRBJ2-7, so the J call may be wrong. The CDR3 runs 13 residues. CDR1 is KGHSY, CDR2 FQNENV, per germline. CDR3 nucleotide sequence: TGTGCCAGCAGCCAATCGGCAGGGTACGAGCAGTACTTC. Translated, it gives CASSQSAGYEQYF.

This clonotype was recorded only once. The V call is TRBV20-1, the J call TRBJ1-2, with 9 bases matching TRBD1. The CDR3 extends over 14 amino acids. CDR1 DFQATT and CDR2 SNEGSKA come from the germline V gene (reference sequence). The J segment lost 3 bases and the V segment lost 1 base, leaving 3 bases of the junction unmatched. CDR3 in amino acids: CSARGGTGHYGYTF. CDR3 nucleotide sequence: TGCAGTGCTAGAGGAGGGACAGGGCACTATGGCTACACCTTC.

This clonotype was detected a few times. The chain joins TRBV7-2 to TRBJ1-1; TRBD1 is a possible D gene (5 bases). Germline V gene lookup returns CDR1 SGHTA and CDR2 FQGNSA. Trimming took 5 bases from V and 11 from J, leaving 15 bases between them. The CDR3 loop spans 12 amino acids. CDR3 amino acids: CASSLPGGEAFF. As DNA, the CDR3 is TGTGCCAGCAGCCTCCCCGGGGGTGAGGCTTTCTTT.

The chain uses TRBV24-1 and TRBJ2-3; the D is unclear. The ends were cut back, 2 bases at V and 4 bases at J, with 6 bases in the middle. This CDR3 has 13 residues. Per the germline V gene, CDR1 is KGHDR and CDR2 is SFDVKD. CDR3 residues: CATSDSSPDTQYF. CDR3 DNA sequence: TGTGCCACCAGTGATTCCAGTCCAGATACGCAGTATTTT.

The rearrangement uses TRBV7-9 and TRBJ2-7; D gene ambiguous. With the DNA end fitting TRBJ2-5 better, the J assignment may be wrong. The germline CDR1 and CDR2 sequences are SEHNR and FQNEAQ (reference sequence). The CDR3 is 14 residues long. CDR3 DNA: TGTGCCAGCAGCTTAGACGCCGAACGAGAGACCCAGTACTTC. This sequence encodes CASSLDAERETQYF.

This clonotype was recorded only once. The chain couples TRBV28 to TRBJ1-1; the match to TRBD1 covers 7 bases. With V trimmed by 7 bases and J by 7 bases, 6 bases remained unmatched. Looked up from germline, CDR1 is MDHEN and CDR2 is SYDVKM. The CDR3 totals 12 residues. CDR3 DNA: TGTGCCAGCACGACCAGGGGGGATGAAGCTTTCTTT. Its protein product is CASTTRGDEAFF. The entire variable domain, with the rest obtained from reference TRBV28 and TRBJ1-1, is as follows: DVKVTQSSRYLVKRTGEKVFLECVQDMDHENMFWYRQDPGLGLRLIYFSYDVKMKEKGDIPEGYSVSREKKERFSLILESASTNQTSMYLCASTTRGDEAFFGQGTRLTVV.

This chain links TRBV20-1 with TRBJ2-5; possible D gene TRBD2, 6 bases. CDR3 size: 12 residues. Germline V lookup: CDR1 DFQATT, CDR2 SNEGSKA (reference sequence). CDR3 nucleotides: TGCAGCAGAGTCCTAGCGCAAGAGACCCAGTACTTC. Translating gives CSRVLAQETQYF.

The V gene is TRBV7-3, the J gene TRBJ1-1, with 8 bases lining up with TRBD1. CDR1 is SGHTA and CDR2 is FQGTGA in the germline V gene. The V gene end was trimmed by 2 bases and the J gene end by 1 base; junction bases not matched to a gene: 3. The CDR3 covers 15 residues. CDR3 nucleotide sequence: TGTGCCAGCAGCTTACAGGGGGCGCGGAACACTGAAGCTTTCTTT. Translating it yields CASSLQGARNTEAFF.